This TCR beta chain was identified during a study of blood T cell repertoires in COVID-19. Across the whole study: The study drew acute and convalescent COVID-19 samples from the United States, Italy and Spain. T cells, B-cell-depleted T cells, or PBMCs supplied cDNA or gDNA.

The repertoire was sequenced with immunoSEQ multiplex PCR; TCRdb's copy has only in-frame clones and lacks some. The repertoire includes about 100,000 clones, 91% of them detected once, and 0.85% to 1% sits in the top ten. This clone was found a few times. Germline trimming cut 3 bases from V and 1 base from J; bases unmatched to any gene: 4. The length of the CDR3 is 15 residues. Per the germline V gene, CDR1 is SGHKS and CDR2 is YYEKEE (reference sequence). Sequenced input: peripheral blood. This receptor was identified in a man in his sixties with acute or convalescent COVID-19. The chain is built from TRBV5-5 and TRBJ2-7; TRBD2 agrees at 10 bases. The CDR3 spells CASSYSGRISYEQYF. The DNA of the CDR3 is TGTGCCAGCAGCTATAGCGGGAGGATATCCTACGAGCAGTACTTC.